The next 29 T cell receptor beta chains were all read from a single sample in a study of shared clonotypes between healthy human individuals. Some clones are missing from TCRdb's copy, which holds only in-frame ones; the method was immunoSEQ multiplex PCR. Here the sample spans 1 million to 1.2 million clones, roughly 77% being singletons. The sequenced sample was memory CD4+ T cells from PBMCs. Subset given: CD45RA-negative fraction. The source is a man between 18 and 35 years old in good health. Some clones in this sample may be carry-over from other donors' samples.

This clone is a singleton in its sample. One end of the junction varies from germline; a read error may be responsible. J is TRBJ2-1 and V is TRBV28; possibly TRBD2 for D (5 bases). The CDR3 has 13 residues. Per the germline V gene, CDR1 is MDHEN and CDR2 is SYDVKM. The CDR3 DNA is TGTGCCTGCAGGCCTAGCAGCTACAATGAGCAGTTCTTC. It translates to CACRPSSYNEQFF.

The V call is TRBV11-1, the J call TRBJ1-2, with D possibly matching TRBD1 (5 bases). Trimming removed 2 bases from V and 0 bases from J, with 13 bases in between. Germline CDR1 and CDR2: SGHAT and FQDESV (reference sequence). The CDR3 runs to 16 residues. The CDR3 DNA follows: TGTGCCAGCAGCTTAAATCCCGGGACGGCTAACTATGGCTACACCTTC. Translating gives CASSLNPGTANYGYTF. The whole variable domain, remainder taken from reference TRBV11-1 and TRBJ1-2, is EAEVAQSPRYKITEKSQAVAFWCDPISGHATLYWYRQILGQGPELLVQFQDESVVDDSQLPKDRFSAERLKGVDSTLKIQPAELGDSAMYLCASSLNPGTANYGYTFGSGTRLTVV.

As concerns this clone: The same CDR3 is also encoded by other DNA sequences in this sample. The chain links TRBV4-1 to TRBJ1-4; D ambiguous. V lost 4 bases, J lost 2 bases, and 8 bases lay in between. CDR3 length: 14 residues. Germline V CDR1 and CDR2: MGHRA, YSYEKL. CDR3 sequence: CASSLGETNEKLFF. CDR3 DNA sequence: TGCGCCAGCAGCCTTGGCGAGACTAATGAAAAACTGTTTTTT.

The chain employs TRBV7-2 and TRBJ1-4, with a possible D match to TRBD1 (5 bases). Trimming left V 6 bases short and J 6 bases short, with 14 bases between. This CDR3 contains 14 residues. Germline assignment: CDR1 SGHTA and CDR2 FQGNSA. DNA for the CDR3: TGTGCCAGCAGGCCCCCCGGGACGTATGAAAAACTGTTTTTT. Protein sequence: CASRPPGTYEKLFF.

This clone was recorded a few times. V gene TRBV19 combines with J gene TRBJ2-1; the D gene is possibly TRBD2 (5 bases). In germline, CDR1 is LNHDA, CDR2 SQIVND (reference sequence). This CDR3 has 18 amino acids. V was cut by 3 bases and J by 1 base, with 19 bases left in between. The DNA of the CDR3 is TGTGCCAGTAGTATTAGGGCAGCGGCGCGTTATTCCTACAATGAGCAGTTCTTC. The encoded protein is CASSIRAAARYSYNEQFF.

In its sample, this clone was seen once. The rearrangement links TRBV9 to TRBJ2-1; 8 bases map to TRBD2. The germline gives CDR1 SGDLS, CDR2 YYNGEE. Trimming removed 4 bases from V and 7 bases from J; junction bases left unmatched: 10. The CDR3 is 15 amino acids. CDR3 protein: CASSSRVSGENEQFF. The CDR3 DNA is TGTGCCAGCAGCTCCCGTGTTAGCGGGGAAAATGAGCAGTTCTTC.

The rearrangement joins TRBV29-1 to TRBJ1-5, with D tentatively TRBD1 (6 bases). Germline V gene sequence: CDR1 SQVTM, CDR2 ANQGSEA. V lost 5 bases and J 0 bases, leaving 14 bases between the germline ends. This CDR3 is 15 amino acids long. The CDR3 sequence is CSVKTGPDSNQPQHF. CDR3 DNA: TGCAGCGTTAAGACAGGTCCAGATAGCAATCAGCCCCAGCATTTT.

The CDR3 loop reads CASSLYGEQYF. The DNA of the CDR3 is TGTGCCAGCAGCTTGTACGGGGAGCAGTACTTC. The chain uses TRBV5-6 and TRBJ2-5; possibly TRBD2 for D (5 bases). This CDR3 spans 11 amino acids. Per the germline V gene, CDR1 is SGHDT and CDR2 is YYEEEE. V was shortened by 1 base and J by 11 bases, with 9 bases between the two germline ends. The full variable domain, with the rest looked up from reference TRBV5-6 and TRBJ2-5, is DAGVTQSPTHLIKTRGQQVTLRCSPKSGHDTVSWYQQALGQGPQFIFQYYEEEERQRGNFPDRFSGHQFPNYSSELNVNALLLGDSALYLCASSLYGEQYFGPGTRLLVL.

The chain couples TRBV28 to TRBJ1-2; D uncertain. This CDR3 has 14 residues. Germline V gene sequence: CDR1 MDHEN, CDR2 SYDVKM. V was clipped by 6 bases and J by 4 bases, with 15 bases between them. The CDR3 DNA is TGTGCCAGCAGCCTGCGGCACGAATCCTATGGCTACACCTTC. Protein sequence: CASSLRHESYGYTF.

The chain joins TRBV11-1 to TRBJ1-1, with a tentative D call TRBD1 (6 bases). The CDR3 is made up of 15 amino acids. Germline assignment: CDR1 SGHAT and CDR2 FQDESV (reference sequence). The V gene lost 4 bases and the J gene lost 1 base, with 13 bases spanning the gap. The CDR3 loop reads CASSSPGAGNTEAFF. The CDR3 nucleotides read TGTGCCAGCAGCTCCCCAGGGGCGGGGAACACTGAAGCTTTCTTT.

The DNA of the CDR3 is TGTGCCAGCAGCTTAGCCGGGGGTGGGACAGGGCTCTACGAGCAGTACTTC. Its translation is CASSLAGGGTGLYEQYF. The gene calls are TRBV7-2 and TRBJ2-7, with 9 bases lining up with TRBD1. Germline CDR1 and CDR2: SGHTA and FQGNSA. Trimming cost V 0 bases and J 3 bases; bases outside gene matches: 9. The CDR3 is 17 residues long.

This clone was seen ten or more times. The chain carries TRBV2 and TRBJ1-5; D unclear. The V end was cut by 2 bases, the J end by 4 bases, with 12 bases between. CDR1 and CDR2 from the germline V gene are SNHLY and FYNNEI. The CDR3 runs to 15 residues. Here the CDR3 DNA reads TGTGCCAGCAGTGAATACGGGAGGGTAAATCAGCCCCAGCATTTT. Residues: CASSEYGRVNQPQHF.

This clone was seen at least ten times. For the CDR3, the DNA is TGTGCCAGCAGCCGGTGGTGGAGCTTAAGCGCGGGGCTCTCCTACGAGCAGTACTTC. Protein: CASSRWWSLSAGLSYEQYF. The gene calls are TRBV7-9 and TRBJ2-7; perhaps TRBD2 as D (6 bases). The germline gives CDR1 SEHNR, CDR2 FQNEAQ (reference sequence). This CDR3 has 19 residues. Trimming stripped 5 bases from V and 0 bases from J, with 26 bases between.

This clone was counted a few times. This rearrangement joins TRBV9 to TRBJ1-4, with TRBD1 as a possible D gene (6 bases). The CDR3 spans 20 residues. V lost 0 bases and J 8 bases, leaving 29 bases between the germline ends. The germline CDR1 and CDR2 sequences are SGDLS and YYNGEE. The CDR3 loop is CASSVGIKGFLSGAGEKLFF. The CDR3 DNA reads TGTGCCAGCAGCGTAGGGATAAAAGGGTTCCTATCAGGGGCAGGAGAAAAACTGTTTTTT.

The V gene is TRBV29-1, the J gene TRBJ1-2; unclear D gene. Deletions cut 4 bases from V and 2 bases from J, with 11 bases between. CDR1 and CDR2 (germline): SQVTM, ANQGSEA. The CDR3 consists of 13 residues. CDR3 nucleotides: TGCAGCGTTGTGGGAGACACCAACTATGGCTACACCTTC. The encoded protein is CSVVGDTNYGYTF.

As concerns this clone: Other DNA sequences within the sample encode an identical CDR3. This chain links TRBV15 with TRBJ1-5; D not resolved. The ends were cut back, 1 base at V and 4 bases at J, with 8 bases in the middle. Germline V gene sequence: CDR1 LNHNV, CDR2 YYDKDF (reference sequence). This CDR3 is 14 amino acids long. CDR3 protein: CATSRGEGNQPQHF. CDR3 bases: TGTGCCACCAGCAGAGGCGAGGGAAATCAGCCCCAGCATTTT.

In this sample, this clone turned up a few times. The chain employs TRBV18 and TRBJ2-7, with TRBD1 matching 7 bases. The V gene end was trimmed by 8 bases and the J gene end by 1 base; junction bases not matched to a gene: 5. The CDR3 extends over 13 amino acids. CDR1 is KGHSH, CDR2 LQKENI, per germline. This chain's CDR3 is CASTPGQSYEQYF. CDR3 coding DNA: TGTGCCAGCACGCCGGGACAGTCCTACGAGCAGTACTTC.

In this sample, this clone turned up once. The V and J genes are TRBV7-9 and TRBJ2-5; TRBD2 matches 8 bases. The CDR3 is 18 residues long. V dropped 1 base and J dropped 4; count of bases not matched to a gene: 14. Germline CDR1 is SEHNR and CDR2 is FQNEAQ (reference sequence). CDR3 coding DNA: TGTGCCAGCAGCTTAGAGGTCCCAGAGCGGGAGATAAGAGAGACCCAGTACTTC. Protein sequence: CASSLEVPEREIRETQYF. Combining the CDR3 with reference TRBV7-9 and TRBJ2-5 gives the whole variable domain DTGVSQNPRHKITKRGQNVTFRCDPISEHNRLYWYRQTLGQGPEFLTYFQNEAQLEKSRLLSDRFSAERPKGSFSTLEIQRTEQGDSAMYLCASSLEVPEREIRETQYFGPGTRLLVL.

This clone was recorded once. V usage is TRBV28 and J usage is TRBJ2-5; D gene ambiguous. CDR1 and CDR2 from the germline V gene are MDHEN and SYDVKM. Between the trimmed V and J ends, which lost 7 bases and 5 bases, there was a span of 14 bases. The length of the CDR3 is 13 residues. The CDR3: CASMRGLSETQYF. CDR3 DNA sequence: TGTGCCAGCATGCGAGGTCTTTCGGAGACCCAGTACTTC.

V gene TRBV5-4 combines with J gene TRBJ2-5; the match to TRBD2 covers 15 bases. Germline V lookup: CDR1 SGHNT, CDR2 YYREEE (reference sequence). The ends lost 3 bases at V and 4 bases at J; junction bases unmatched: 1. The CDR3 spans 15 residues. The CDR3 here is CASSSGLAGGETQYF. CDR3 in DNA: TGTGCCAGCAGCTCGGGACTAGCGGGAGGAGAGACCCAGTACTTC.

V is TRBV28 and J is TRBJ2-7, with D perhaps assigned TRBD1 or TRBD2 (5 bases each). Trimming pared 3 bases from V and 7 bases from J, leaving 16 bases between. This CDR3 comprises 14 residues. CDR1 MDHEN and CDR2 SYDVKM come from the germline V gene. Written as DNA, the CDR3 is TGTGCCAGCAGTTTCCCGGGACCGGTGGCGGAGCAGTACTTC. This sequence encodes CASSFPGPVAEQYF.

The gene calls are TRBV5-4 and TRBJ1-1, with D perhaps TRBD1 (6 bases). The CDR3 totals 15 residues. V lost 4 bases to trimming and J lost 3 bases, with 16 bases between them. The germline V gene encodes CDR1 SGHNT and CDR2 YYREEE (reference sequence). The CDR3 protein is CASSLKVQGDTEAFF. CDR3 bases: TGTGCCAGCAGCCTAAAAGTACAGGGAGACACTGAAGCTTTCTTT. The full variable domain, rest sourced from reference TRBV5-4 and TRBJ1-1, is ETGVTQSPTHLIKTRGQQVTLRCSSQSGHNTVSWYQQALGQGPQFIFQYYREEENGRGNFPPRFSGLQFPNYSSELNVNALELDDSALYLCASSLKVQGDTEAFFGQGTRLTVV.

The V gene is TRBV4-2, the J gene TRBJ2-2; a weak D match, TRBD1 (6 bases). Germline V gene sequence: CDR1 LGHNA, CDR2 YNFKEQ. The germline V and J ends were trimmed by 0 bases and 9 bases, with 17 bases remaining between them. The CDR3 sequence is 16 residues long. The chain's CDR3 is CASSQDLPPGARELFF. CDR3 nucleotides: TGTGCCAGCAGCCAAGATCTCCCGCCAGGGGCCAGGGAGCTGTTTTTT.

The V gene is TRBV5-4, the J gene TRBJ2-1, with TRBD1 matching 9 bases. V trimming: 2 bases; J trimming: 5 bases; junction bases outside the gene matches: 8. Germline V gene data show CDR1 as SGHNT and CDR2 as YYREEE (reference sequence). The CDR3 contains 16 residues. CDR3 protein: CASSFRRDRDDNEQFF. CDR3 bases: TGTGCCAGCAGCTTCCGCCGGGACAGGGATGACAATGAGCAGTTCTTC.

The chain joins TRBV18 to TRBJ2-5, with D possibly matching TRBD1 (6 bases). The CDR3 loop spans 15 amino acids. The V and J ends lost 5 bases and 4 bases respectively, with 17 bases between them. CDR1 is KGHSH and CDR2 is LQKENI in the germline V gene. The CDR3 protein is CASSSNTGSGETQYF. The CDR3 region has the DNA TGTGCCAGCTCATCGAATACAGGGAGCGGAGAGACCCAGTACTTC. The full variable domain, completed using reference TRBV18 and TRBJ2-5, is NAGVMQNPRHLVRRRGQEARLRCSPMKGHSHVYWYRQLPEEGLKFMVYLQKENIIDESGMPKERFSAEFPKEGPSILRIQQVVRGDSAAYFCASSSNTGSGETQYFGPGTRLLVL.

J is TRBJ2-1 and V is TRBV28; D remains ambiguous. The CDR3 spans 11 residues. V dropped 7 bases and J dropped 3 bases, with 4 bases sitting between them. Germline CDR1 reads MDHEN; CDR2 reads SYDVKM. The DNA of the CDR3 is TGTGCCAGCAAATTCTACAATGAGCAGTTCTTC. This sequence encodes CASKFYNEQFF.

The chain employs TRBV11-2 and TRBJ2-3; D gene uncertain. V was pared by 0 bases and J by 7 bases, with 8 bases between. The CDR3 spans 13 residues. The germline V gene encodes CDR1 SGHAT and CDR2 FQNNGV. CDR3 bases: TGTGCCAGCAGCTTAGACGGCCTAAATACGCAGTATTTT. This gives the protein CASSLDGLNTQYF. Filled out from reference TRBV11-2 and TRBJ2-3, the complete variable domain reads EAGVAQSPRYKIIEKRQSVAFWCNPISGHATLYWYQQILGQGPKLLIQFQNNGVVDDSQLPKDRFSAERLKGVDSTLKIQPAKLEDSAVYLCASSLDGLNTQYFGPGTRLTVL.

Worth noting for this clone: Other DNA sequences in this sample translate to the same CDR3. The rearrangement uses TRBV28 and TRBJ1-5; D not certain. Germline CDR1 reads MDHEN; CDR2 reads SYDVKM. The CDR3 spans 12 residues. Trimming stripped 3 bases from V and 7 bases from J, with 7 bases between. The CDR3 reads CASSLSGQPQHF. CDR3 nucleotides: TGTGCCAGCAGTTTGAGCGGACAGCCCCAGCATTTT. Full variable domain (outside the CDR3, taken from reference TRBV28 and TRBJ1-5): DVKVTQSSRYLVKRTGEKVFLECVQDMDHENMFWYRQDPGLGLRLIYFSYDVKMKEKGDIPEGYSVSREKKERFSLILESASTNQTSMYLCASSLSGQPQHFGDGTRLSIL.

Comments on this clone: Given a much more abundant clone one base away, this may be a read error. The chain combines TRBV7-6 with TRBJ1-5; D is unclear. The CDR3 is made up of 13 amino acids. From germline, CDR1 is SGHVS and CDR2 FNYEAQ. V was shortened by 4 bases and J by 5 bases, with 9 bases between the two germline ends. DNA for the CDR3: TGTGCCAGCAGCTCGCAAGGAGATCAGCCCCAGCATTTT. This encodes CASSSQGDQPQHF.